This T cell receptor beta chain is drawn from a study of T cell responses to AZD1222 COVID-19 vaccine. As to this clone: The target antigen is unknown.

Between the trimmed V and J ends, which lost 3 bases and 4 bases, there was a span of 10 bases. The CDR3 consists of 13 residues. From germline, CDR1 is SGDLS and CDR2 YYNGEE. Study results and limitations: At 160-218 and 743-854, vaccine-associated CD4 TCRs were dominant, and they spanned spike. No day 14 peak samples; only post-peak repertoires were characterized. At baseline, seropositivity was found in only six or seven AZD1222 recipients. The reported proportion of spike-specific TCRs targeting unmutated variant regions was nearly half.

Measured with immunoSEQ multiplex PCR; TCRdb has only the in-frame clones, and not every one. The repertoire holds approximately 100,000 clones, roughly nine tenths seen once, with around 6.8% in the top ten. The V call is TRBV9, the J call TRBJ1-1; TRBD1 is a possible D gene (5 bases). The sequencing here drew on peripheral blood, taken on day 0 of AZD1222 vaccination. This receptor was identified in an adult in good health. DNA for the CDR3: TGTGCCAGCAGCGCGGGGGGTATCACTGAAGCTTTCTTT. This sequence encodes CASSAGGITEAFF.